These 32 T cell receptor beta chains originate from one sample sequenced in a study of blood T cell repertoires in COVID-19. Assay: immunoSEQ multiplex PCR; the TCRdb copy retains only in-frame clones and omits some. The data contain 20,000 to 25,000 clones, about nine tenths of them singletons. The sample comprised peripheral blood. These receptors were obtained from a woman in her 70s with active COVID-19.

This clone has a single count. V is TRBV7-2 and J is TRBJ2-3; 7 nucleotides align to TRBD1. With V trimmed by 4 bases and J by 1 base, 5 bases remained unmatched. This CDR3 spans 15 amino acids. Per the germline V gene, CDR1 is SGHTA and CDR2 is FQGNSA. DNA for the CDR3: TGTGCCAGCAGCTGGGGTGACAGGGGCACAGATACGCAGTATTTT. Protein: CASSWGDRGTDTQYF.

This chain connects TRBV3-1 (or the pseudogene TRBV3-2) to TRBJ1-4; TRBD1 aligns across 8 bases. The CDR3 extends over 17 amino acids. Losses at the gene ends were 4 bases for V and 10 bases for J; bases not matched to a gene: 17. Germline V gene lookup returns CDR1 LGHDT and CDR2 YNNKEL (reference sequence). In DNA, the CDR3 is TGTGCCAGCAGCCCCCGGACAGGGCCGGGGACGGGGCTAAAACTGTTTTTT. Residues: CASSPRTGPGTGLKLFF.

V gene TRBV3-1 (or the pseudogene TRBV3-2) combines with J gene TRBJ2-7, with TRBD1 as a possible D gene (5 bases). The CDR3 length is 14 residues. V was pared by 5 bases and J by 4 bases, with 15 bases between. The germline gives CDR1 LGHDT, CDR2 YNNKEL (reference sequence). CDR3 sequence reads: CASSFAQGVYEQYF. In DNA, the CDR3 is TGTGCCAGCAGCTTCGCCCAGGGCGTTTACGAGCAGTACTTC.

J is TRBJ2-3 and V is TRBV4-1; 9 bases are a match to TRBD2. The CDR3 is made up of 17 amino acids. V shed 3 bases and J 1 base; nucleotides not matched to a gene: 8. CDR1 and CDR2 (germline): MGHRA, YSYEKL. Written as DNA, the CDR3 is TGCGCCAGCAGCCAGACAGGGACTAGCCAGCGCACAGATACGCAGTATTTT. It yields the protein CASSQTGTSQRTDTQYF.

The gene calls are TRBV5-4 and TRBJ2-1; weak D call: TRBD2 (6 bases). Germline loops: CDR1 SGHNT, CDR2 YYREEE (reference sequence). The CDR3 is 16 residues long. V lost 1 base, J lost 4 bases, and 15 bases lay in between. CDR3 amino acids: CASSLNSAGWYNEQFF. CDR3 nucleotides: TGTGCCAGCAGCTTGAACTCGGCGGGGTGGTACAATGAGCAGTTCTTC.

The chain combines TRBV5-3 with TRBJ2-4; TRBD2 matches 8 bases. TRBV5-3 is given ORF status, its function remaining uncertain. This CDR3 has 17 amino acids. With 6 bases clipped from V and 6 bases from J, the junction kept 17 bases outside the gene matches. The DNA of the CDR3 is TGTGCCAGAATCCATACCGCGGGGGGCCTTTTCGGAAACATTCAGTACTTC. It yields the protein CARIHTAGGLFGNIQYF.

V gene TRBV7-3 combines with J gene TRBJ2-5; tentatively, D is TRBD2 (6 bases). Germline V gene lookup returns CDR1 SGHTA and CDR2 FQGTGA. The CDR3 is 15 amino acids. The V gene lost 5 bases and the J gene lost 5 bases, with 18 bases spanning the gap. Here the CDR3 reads CASSQSGTWGETQYF. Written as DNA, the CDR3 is TGTGCCAGCAGCCAGTCCGGGACTTGGGGGGAGACCCAGTACTTC.

CDR3 amino acids: CASSPLDRLGNTIYF. Written as DNA, the CDR3 is TGTGCCAGCTCACCCTTGGACAGGTTGGGAAACACCATATATTTT. This rearrangement joins TRBV18 to TRBJ1-3; 7 nucleotides agree with TRBD1. Germline V gene lookup returns CDR1 KGHSH and CDR2 LQKENI. The V and J ends lost 3 bases and 4 bases, in that order; junction bases with no gene match: 6. CDR3 size: 15 residues.

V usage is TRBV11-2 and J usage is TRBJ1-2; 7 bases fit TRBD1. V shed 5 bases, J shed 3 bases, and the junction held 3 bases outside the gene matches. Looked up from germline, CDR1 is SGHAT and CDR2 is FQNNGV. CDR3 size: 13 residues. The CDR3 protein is CASSLDRDYGYTF. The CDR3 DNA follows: TGTGCCAGCAGCCTCGACAGGGACTATGGCTACACCTTC.

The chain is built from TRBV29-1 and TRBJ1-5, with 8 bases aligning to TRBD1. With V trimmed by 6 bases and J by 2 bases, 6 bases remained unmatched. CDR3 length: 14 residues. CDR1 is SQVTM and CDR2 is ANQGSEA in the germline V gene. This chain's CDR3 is CSVGAGGGNQPQHF. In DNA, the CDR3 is TGCAGCGTCGGGGCAGGGGGCGGCAATCAGCCCCAGCATTTT.

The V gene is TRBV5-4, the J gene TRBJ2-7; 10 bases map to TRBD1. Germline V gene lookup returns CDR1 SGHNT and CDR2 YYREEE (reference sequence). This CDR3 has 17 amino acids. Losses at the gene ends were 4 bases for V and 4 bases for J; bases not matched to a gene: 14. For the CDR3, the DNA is TGTGCCAGCAGCCCTTCCTTACCGGGACAGGGGTTATACGAGCAGTACTTC. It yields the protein CASSPSLPGQGLYEQYF.

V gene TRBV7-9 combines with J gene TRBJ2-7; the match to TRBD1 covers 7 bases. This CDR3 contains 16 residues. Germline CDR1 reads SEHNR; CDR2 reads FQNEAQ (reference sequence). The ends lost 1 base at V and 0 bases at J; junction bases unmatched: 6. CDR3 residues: CASSLGADRASYEQYF. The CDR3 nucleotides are TGTGCCAGCAGCTTAGGTGCCGACAGGGCCTCCTACGAGCAGTACTTC.

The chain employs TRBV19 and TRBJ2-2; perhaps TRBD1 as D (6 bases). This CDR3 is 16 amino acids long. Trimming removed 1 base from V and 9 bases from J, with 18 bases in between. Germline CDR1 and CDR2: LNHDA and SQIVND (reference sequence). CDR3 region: CASSIGDRYFDRELFF. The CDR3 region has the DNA TGTGCCAGTAGTATAGGCGACAGGTACTTTGACCGGGAGCTGTTTTTT.

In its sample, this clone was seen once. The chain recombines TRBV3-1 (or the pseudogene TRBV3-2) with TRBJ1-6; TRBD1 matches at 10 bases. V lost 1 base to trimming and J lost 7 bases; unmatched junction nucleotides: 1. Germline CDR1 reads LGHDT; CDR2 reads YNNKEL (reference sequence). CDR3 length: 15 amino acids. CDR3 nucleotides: TGTGCCAGCAGCCAAGCGGACAGGGGGAATTCACCCCTCCACTTT. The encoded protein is CASSQADRGNSPLHF.

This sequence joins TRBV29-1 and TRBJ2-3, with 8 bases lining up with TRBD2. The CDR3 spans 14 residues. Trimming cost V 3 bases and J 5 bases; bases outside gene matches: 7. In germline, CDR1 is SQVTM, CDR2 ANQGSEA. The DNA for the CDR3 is TGCAGCGTTGATGGTAGCGGGGTGTTAGATACGCAGTATTTT. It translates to CSVDGSGVLDTQYF.

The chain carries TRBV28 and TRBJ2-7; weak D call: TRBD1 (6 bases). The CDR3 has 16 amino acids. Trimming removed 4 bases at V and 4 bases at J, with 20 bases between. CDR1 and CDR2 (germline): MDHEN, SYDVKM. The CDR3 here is CASSSPGTAGVYEQYF. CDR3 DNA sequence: TGTGCCAGCAGTTCCCCGGGAACCGCAGGGGTGTACGAGCAGTACTTC.

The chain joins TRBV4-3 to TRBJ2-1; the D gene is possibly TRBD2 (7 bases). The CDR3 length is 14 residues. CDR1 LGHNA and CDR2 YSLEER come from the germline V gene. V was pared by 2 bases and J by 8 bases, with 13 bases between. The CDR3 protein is CASSQRSGGDEQFF. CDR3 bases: TGCGCCAGCAGCCAACGTTCGGGGGGCGATGAGCAGTTCTTC.

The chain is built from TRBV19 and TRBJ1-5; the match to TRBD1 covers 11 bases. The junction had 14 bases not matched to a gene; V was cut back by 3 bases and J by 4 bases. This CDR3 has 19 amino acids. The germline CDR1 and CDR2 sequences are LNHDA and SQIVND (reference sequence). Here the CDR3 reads CASSMDGGTGGWWNQPQHF. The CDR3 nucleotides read TGTGCCAGTAGTATGGATGGGGGGACAGGGGGTTGGTGGAATCAGCCCCAGCATTTT.

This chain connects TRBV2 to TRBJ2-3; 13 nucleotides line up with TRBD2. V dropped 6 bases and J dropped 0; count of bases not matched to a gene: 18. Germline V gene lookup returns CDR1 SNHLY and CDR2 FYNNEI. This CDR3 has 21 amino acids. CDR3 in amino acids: CASRVPLTSGGDSTSTDTQYF. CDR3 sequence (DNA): TGTGCCAGCAGGGTCCCCCTAACTAGCGGGGGGGACTCCACTAGCACAGATACGCAGTATTTT.

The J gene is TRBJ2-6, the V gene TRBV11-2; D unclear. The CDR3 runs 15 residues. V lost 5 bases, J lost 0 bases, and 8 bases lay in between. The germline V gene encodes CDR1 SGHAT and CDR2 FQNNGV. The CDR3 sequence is CASSAGTSGANVLTF. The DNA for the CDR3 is TGTGCCAGCAGCGCCGGTACCTCTGGGGCCAACGTCCTGACTTTC.

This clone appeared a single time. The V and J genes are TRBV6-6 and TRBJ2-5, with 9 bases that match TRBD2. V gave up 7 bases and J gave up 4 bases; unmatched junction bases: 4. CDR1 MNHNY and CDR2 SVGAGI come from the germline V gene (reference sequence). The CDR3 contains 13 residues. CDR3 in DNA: TGTGCCAGCAACCTTAGCGGGGGAGAGACCCAGTACTTC. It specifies CASNLSGGETQYF.

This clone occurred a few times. The CDR3 here is CASSYREPYYEQYF. The CDR3 nucleotides are TGTGCCAGCAGTTACAGGGAGCCCTACTACGAGCAGTACTTC. V and J are TRBV6-7 and TRBJ2-7; a weak D match, TRBD2 (5 bases). TRBV6-7 is sorted into the ORF group, with uncertain function. With 2 bases removed from V and 3 bases from J, the gap between germline ends came to 11 bases. CDR3 length: 14 amino acids.

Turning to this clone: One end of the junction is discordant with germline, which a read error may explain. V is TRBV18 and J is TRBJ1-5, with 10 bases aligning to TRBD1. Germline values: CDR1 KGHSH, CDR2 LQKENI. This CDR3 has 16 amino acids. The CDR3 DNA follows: TGTGCCAGCTCCCCACCTGGGACAGGGGAAGAACAGCCCCAGCATTTT. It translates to CASSPPGTGEEQPQHF.

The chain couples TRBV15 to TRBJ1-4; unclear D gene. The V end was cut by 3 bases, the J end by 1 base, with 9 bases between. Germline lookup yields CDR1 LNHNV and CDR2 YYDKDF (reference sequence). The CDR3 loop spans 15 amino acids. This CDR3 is CATSSFRETNEKLFF. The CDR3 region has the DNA TGTGCCACCAGCAGTTTTCGGGAAACTAATGAAAAACTGTTTTTT.

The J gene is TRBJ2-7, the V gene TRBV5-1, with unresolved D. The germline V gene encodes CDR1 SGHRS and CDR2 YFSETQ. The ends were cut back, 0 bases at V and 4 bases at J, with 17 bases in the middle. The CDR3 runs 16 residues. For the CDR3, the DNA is TGCGCCAGCAGCTTGGGGGCCATGCCCCCGAAATACGAGCAGTACTTC. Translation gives CASSLGAMPPKYEQYF.

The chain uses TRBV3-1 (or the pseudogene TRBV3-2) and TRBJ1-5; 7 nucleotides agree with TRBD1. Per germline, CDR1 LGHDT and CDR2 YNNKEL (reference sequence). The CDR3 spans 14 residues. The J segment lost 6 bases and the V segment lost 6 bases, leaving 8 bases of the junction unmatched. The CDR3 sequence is CASSFKGARQPQHF. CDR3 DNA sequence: TGTGCCAGCAGTTTCAAGGGGGCGCGTCAGCCCCAGCATTTT.

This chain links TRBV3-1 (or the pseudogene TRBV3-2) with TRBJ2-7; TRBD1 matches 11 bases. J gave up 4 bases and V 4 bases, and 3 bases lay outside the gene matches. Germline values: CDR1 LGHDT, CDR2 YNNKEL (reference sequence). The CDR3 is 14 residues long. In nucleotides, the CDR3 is TGTGCCAGCAGCCGGACAGGGGGCAGGTACGAGCAGTACTTC. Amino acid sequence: CASSRTGGRYEQYF.

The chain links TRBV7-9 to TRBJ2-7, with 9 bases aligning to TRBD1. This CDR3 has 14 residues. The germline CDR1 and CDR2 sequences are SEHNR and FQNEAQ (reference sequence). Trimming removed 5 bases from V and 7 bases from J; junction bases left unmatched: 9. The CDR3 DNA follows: TGTGCCAGCAGCCCGGGACAGGGCGCAGGGGAGCAGTACTTC. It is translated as CASSPGQGAGEQYF.

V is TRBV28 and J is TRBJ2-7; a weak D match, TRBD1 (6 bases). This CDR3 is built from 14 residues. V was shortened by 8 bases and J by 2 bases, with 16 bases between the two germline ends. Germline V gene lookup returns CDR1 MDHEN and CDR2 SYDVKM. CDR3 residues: CASLPFTGTYEQYF. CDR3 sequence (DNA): TGTGCCAGCCTTCCCTTCACAGGGACCTACGAGCAGTACTTC.

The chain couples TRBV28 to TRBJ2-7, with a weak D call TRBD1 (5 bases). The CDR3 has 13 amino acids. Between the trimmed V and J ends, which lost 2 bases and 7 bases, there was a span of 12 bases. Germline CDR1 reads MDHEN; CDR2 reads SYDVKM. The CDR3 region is CASSLPQGGEQYF. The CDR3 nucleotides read TGTGCCAGCAGTTTACCGCAGGGTGGGGAGCAGTACTTC.

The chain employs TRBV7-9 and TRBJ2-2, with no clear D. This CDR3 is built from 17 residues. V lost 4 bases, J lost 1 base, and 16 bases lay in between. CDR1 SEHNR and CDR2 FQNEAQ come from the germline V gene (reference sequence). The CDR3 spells CASSSPPGGRNTGELFF. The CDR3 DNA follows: TGTGCCAGCAGCTCACCTCCCGGTGGGCGGAACACCGGGGAGCTGTTTTTT.

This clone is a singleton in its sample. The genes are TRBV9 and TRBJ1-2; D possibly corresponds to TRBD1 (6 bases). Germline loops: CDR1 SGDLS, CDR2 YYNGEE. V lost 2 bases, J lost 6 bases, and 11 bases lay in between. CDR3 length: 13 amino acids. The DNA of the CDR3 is TGTGCCAGCAGCGTGGGACATAGTAATGGCTACACCTTC. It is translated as CASSVGHSNGYTF.